This T cell receptor beta chain is drawn from a study of cytomegalovirus exposure and HLA in healthy donors. Study overall: There were about 85 million unique TCRs (from HLA-typed donors) in an early data release.

Whole-study results and caveats: An analysis was carried out later, and it reportedly showed fewer N-insertions in an Asian-associated ancestry cluster than the roughly 700-donor mean. There were some public TCRs occurring in many donors, but most TCR sequences were rare. Three chains linked to CMV were shown in vitro to be specific for CMV antigens.

The PCR ran on 60 Vbeta and 13 Jbeta primers. TCRdb's table, derived via immunoSEQ multiplex PCR, lists solely in-frame clones and lacks some. This repertoire shows roughly 120,000 clones, approximately 80% found once; its top ten account for about 6%. Worth noting for this clone: The target antigen is unknown.

This CDR3 region has 12 residues. The germline V gene has CDR1 SNHLY and CDR2 FYNNEI. The V and J ends lost 6 bases and 6 bases respectively, with 11 bases between them. The sequencing input was PBMCs. The chain links TRBV2 to TRBJ1-1; no reliable D call. The clonotype was recovered from a man younger than 35 in good health and CMV-seropositive. CDR3 sequence: CASSREESEAFF. The CDR3 nucleotides are TGTGCCAGCAGCCGGGAGGAATCTGAAGCTTTCTTT.